This T cell receptor (beta chain) was sequenced for a study of OX40 agonist ivuxolimab in advanced cancers. With 0 bases clipped from V and 0 bases from J, the junction kept 5 bases outside the gene matches. The germline CDR1 and CDR2 sequences are LGHNA and YSLEER. The CDR3 is 18 amino acids. Only in-frame clones appear in the TCRdb table, and some are missing; sequencing was by immunoSEQ multiplex PCR. The data hold roughly 49,000 clones, with 88% observed a single time. The specimen was CD4+ or CD8+ T cells sorted from blood, collected in a trial of the OX40 agonist ivuxolimab. The sequence was obtained from an adult with an advanced solid tumor such as melanoma, head and neck, liver or kidney cancer. This chain joins TRBV4-3 and TRBJ2-3; 11 nucleotides line up with TRBD2. CDR3 sequence: CASSQDRGTSGSTDTQYF. The CDR3 DNA follows: TGCGCCAGCAGCCAAGATAGGGGGACTAGCGGAAGCACAGATACGCAGTATTTT.